This TCR beta chain was found in a study of blood T cell repertoires in COVID-19. In the study overall: The study drew acute and convalescent COVID-19 samples from the United States, Italy and Spain. The analysed material was cDNA or gDNA that came from T cells, B-cell-depleted T cells, or PBMCs.

Per the study methods: Researchers report that nucleated cell counts were estimated from reference gene primer amplification. Repertoires were generated with immunoSEQ multiplex PCR, while TCRdb's copy carries only in-frame clones and drops some. For V, J and clone size, that table is used; D and trimming come from the DNA. Counted here are 190,000 or so clones, approximately 82% occurring once; the ten biggest clones make up 6.9%. CDR3 size: 15 residues. The germline V gene has CDR1 SGHAT and CDR2 FQNNGV. The V end was cut by 3 bases, the J end by 1 base, with 12 bases between. The source is a human donor with acute or convalescent COVID-19. The donor label of this sample is uncertain. The sequenced sample consisted of peripheral blood. The chain uses TRBV11-2 and TRBJ1-1; the D is unclear. The CDR3 region has the DNA TGTGCCAGCAGCTTTCAGACGGGTAAGAACACTGAAGCTTTCTTT. Its translation is CASSFQTGKNTEAFF.